The clone carrying this T cell receptor beta chain has more than one count but fewer than ten. Using immunoSEQ multiplex PCR, the repertoire was profiled, and TCRdb retains in-frame clones only, with some absent. The sample has roughly 17,000 clones, 85% seen once. This entry comes from a study of somatic mutations in cytotoxic T cells in rheumatoid arthritis. Study-level background: The flow sorting of some V beta antibody-stained T-cell populations reached nearly 100% purity, and the sorted populations included V beta1+ cells sequenced for TCRB.

The source material was CD8+ T cells sorted from blood. The receptor was derived from a woman aged 35 to 49 with rheumatoid arthritis.

The CDR3 DNA follows: TGCGCCAGCAGCGGAAGGACTAGCGGCGGGTACGAGCAGTACTTC. It encodes CASSGRTSGGYEQYF. The V gene is TRBV5-1, the J gene TRBJ2-7; 10 nucleotides line up with TRBD2. Germline-derived CDR1 and CDR2 are SGHRS and YFSETQ. This CDR3 has 15 amino acids. V was clipped by 4 bases and J by 4 bases; unmatched bases: 8.